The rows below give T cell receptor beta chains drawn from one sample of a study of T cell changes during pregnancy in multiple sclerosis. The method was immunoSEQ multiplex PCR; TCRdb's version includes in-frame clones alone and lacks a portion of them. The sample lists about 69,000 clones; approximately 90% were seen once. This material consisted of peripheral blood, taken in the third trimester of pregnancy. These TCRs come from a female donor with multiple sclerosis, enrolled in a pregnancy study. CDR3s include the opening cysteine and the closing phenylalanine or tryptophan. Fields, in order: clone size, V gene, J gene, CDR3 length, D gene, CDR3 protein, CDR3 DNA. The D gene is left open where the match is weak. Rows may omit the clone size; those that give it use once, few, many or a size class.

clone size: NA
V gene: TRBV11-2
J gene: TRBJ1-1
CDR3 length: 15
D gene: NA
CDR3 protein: CASSPRGGRNTEAFF
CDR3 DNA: TGTGCCAGCAGCCCTAGGGGGGGCAGGAACACTGAAGCTTTCTTT

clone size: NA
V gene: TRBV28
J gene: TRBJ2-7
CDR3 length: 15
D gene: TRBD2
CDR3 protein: CASSFWRGGLYEQYF
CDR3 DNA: TGTGCCAGCAGTTTCTGGCGGGGGGGCCTCTACGAGCAGTACTTC

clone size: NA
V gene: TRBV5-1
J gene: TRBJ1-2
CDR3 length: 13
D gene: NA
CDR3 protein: CASSLGGDYGYTF
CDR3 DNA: TGCGCCAGCAGCTTGGGGGGCGACTATGGCTACACCTTC

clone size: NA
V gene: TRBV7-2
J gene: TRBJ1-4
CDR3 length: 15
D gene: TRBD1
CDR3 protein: CASSRVDRGGEKLFF
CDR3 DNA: TGTGCCAGCAGCCGCGTTGACAGGGGGGGGGAAAAACTGTTTTTT

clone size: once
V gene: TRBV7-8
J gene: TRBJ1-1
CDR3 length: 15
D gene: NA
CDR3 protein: CASSPRAGWNTEAFF
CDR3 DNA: TGTGCCAGCAGCCCCCGGGCAGGGTGGAACACTGAAGCTTTCTTT

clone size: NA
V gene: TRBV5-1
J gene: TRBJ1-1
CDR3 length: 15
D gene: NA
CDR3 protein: CASSLNTQVNTEAFF
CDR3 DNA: TGCGCCAGCAGCCTAAATACCCAAGTGAACACTGAAGCTTTCTTT

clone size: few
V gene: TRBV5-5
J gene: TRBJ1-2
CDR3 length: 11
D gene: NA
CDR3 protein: CASSLSRGYTF
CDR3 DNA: TGTGCCAGCAGCTTGTCACGGGGCTACACCTTC

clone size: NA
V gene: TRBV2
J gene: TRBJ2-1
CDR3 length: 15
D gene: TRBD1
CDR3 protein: CASCVPGQGDNEQFF
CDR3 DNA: TGTGCCAGCTGTGTTCCCGGACAGGGGGACAATGAGCAGTTCTTC

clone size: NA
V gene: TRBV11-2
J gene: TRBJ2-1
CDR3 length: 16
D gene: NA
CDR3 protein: CASSLDTGSGYNEQFF
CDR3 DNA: TGTGCCAGCAGCTTAGATACGGGGAGTGGGTACAATGAGCAGTTCTTC

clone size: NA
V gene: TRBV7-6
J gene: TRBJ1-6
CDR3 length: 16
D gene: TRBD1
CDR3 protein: CASSLRDRGRNSPLHF
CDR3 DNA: TGTGCCAGCAGCTTACGAGACAGGGGGAGAAATTCACCCCTCCACTTT

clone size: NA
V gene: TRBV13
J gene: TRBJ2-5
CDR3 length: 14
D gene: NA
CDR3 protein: CASSSGPRGETQYF
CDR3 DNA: TGTGCCAGCAGCTCAGGCCCCAGGGGAGAGACCCAGTACTTC

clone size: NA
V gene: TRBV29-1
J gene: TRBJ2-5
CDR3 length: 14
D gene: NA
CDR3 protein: CSVEGGRGVETQYF
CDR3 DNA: TGCAGCGTTGAGGGGGGGCGAGGTGTGGAGACCCAGTACTTC

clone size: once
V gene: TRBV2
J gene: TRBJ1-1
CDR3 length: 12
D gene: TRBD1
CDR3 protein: CASTQGATEAFF
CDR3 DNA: TGTGCCAGCACTCAGGGGGCCACTGAAGCTTTCTTT

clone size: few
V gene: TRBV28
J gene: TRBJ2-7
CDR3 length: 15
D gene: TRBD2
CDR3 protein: CASSSLAGGLYEQYF
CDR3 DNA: TGTGCCAGCAGTTCGTTAGCGGGGGGGCTATACGAGCAGTACTTC

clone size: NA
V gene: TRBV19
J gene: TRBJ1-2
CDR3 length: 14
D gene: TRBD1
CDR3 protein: CASSIQSQDRGYTF
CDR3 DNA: TGTGCCAGTAGTATACAGAGCCAGGACAGGGGCTACACCTTC

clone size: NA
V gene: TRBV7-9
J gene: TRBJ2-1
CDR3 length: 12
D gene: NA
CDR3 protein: CAGDFEYNEQFF
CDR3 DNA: TGTGCCGGGGACTTCGAATACAATGAGCAGTTCTTC

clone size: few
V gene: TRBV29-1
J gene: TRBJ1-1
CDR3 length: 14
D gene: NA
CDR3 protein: CSGRDTSVYPEAFF
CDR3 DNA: TGCAGCGGCCGGGACACGTCGGTTTACCCTGAAGCTTTCTTT

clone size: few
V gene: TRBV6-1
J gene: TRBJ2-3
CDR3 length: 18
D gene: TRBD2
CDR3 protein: CASSEIPGSGGATDTQYF
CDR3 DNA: TGTGCCAGCAGTGAAATCCCGGGTAGCGGGGGGGCGACGGATACGCAGTATTTT

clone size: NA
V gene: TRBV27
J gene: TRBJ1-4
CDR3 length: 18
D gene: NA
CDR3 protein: CASSLSYQGIDGNEKLFF
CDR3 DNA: TGTGCCAGCAGTTTATCGTACCAGGGGATTGATGGTAATGAAAAACTGTTTTTT

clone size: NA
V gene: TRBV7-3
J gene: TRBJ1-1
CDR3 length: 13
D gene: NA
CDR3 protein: CASSRYSNTEAFF
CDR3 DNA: TGTGCCAGCAGCCGCTACAGCAACACTGAAGCTTTCTTT

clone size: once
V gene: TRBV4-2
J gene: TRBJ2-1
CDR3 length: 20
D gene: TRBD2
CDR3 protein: CASSRRGPSGGQLMHNEQFF
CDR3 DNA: TGTGCCAGCAGCCGAAGGGGCCCTAGCGGGGGACAACTTATGCACAATGAGCAGTTCTTC

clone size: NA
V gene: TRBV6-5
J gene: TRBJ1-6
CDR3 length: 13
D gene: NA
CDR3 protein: CASRRSGDSPLHF
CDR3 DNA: TGTGCCAGCAGGCGGTCGGGGGACTCACCCCTCCACTTT

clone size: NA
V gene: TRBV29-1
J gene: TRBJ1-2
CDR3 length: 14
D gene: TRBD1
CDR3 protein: CSVGDHPGQGAKTF
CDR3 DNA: TGCAGCGTAGGCGATCACCCGGGACAGGGGGCGAAGACCTTC

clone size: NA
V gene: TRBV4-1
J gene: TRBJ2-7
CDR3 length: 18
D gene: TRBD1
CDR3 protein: CASSQESPGQGRWYEQYF
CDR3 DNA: TGCGCCAGCAGCCAAGAGTCCCCCGGACAGGGTAGGTGGTACGAGCAGTACTTC

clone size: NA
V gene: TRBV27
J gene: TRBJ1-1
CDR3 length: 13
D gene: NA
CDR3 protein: CASSFSGDTEAFF
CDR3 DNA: TGTGCCAGCAGTTTTTCAGGGGACACTGAAGCTTTCTTT

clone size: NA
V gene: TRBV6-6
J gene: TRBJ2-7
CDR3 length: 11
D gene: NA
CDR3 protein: CASSPSEEQYF
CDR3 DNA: TGTGCCAGCAGTCCCTCTGAGGAGCAGTACTTC

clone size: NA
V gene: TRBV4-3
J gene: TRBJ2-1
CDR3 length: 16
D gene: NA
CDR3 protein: CASSQDLQGPYNEQFF
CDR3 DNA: TGCGCCAGCAGCCAAGATCTACAGGGACCCTACAATGAGCAGTTCTTC

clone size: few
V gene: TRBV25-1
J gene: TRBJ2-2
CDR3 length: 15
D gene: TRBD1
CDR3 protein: CASGRTGAYTGELFF
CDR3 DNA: TGTGCCAGCGGTAGGACAGGGGCCTACACCGGGGAGCTGTTTTTT

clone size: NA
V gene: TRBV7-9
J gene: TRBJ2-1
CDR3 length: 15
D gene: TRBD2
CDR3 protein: CASSARTSDYNEQFF
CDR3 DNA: TGTGCCAGCAGCGCCAGGACTAGCGATTACAATGAGCAGTTCTTC

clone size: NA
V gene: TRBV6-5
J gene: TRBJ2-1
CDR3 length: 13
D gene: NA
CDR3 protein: CASSTGTLDEQFF
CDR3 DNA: TGTGCCAGCAGTACAGGGACGTTGGATGAGCAGTTCTTC

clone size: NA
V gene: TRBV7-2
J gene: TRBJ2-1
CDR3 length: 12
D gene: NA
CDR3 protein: CASSFSYNEQFF
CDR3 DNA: TGTGCCAGCAGCTTCTCGTACAATGAGCAGTTCTTC